Below are 2 T cell receptor beta chains sequenced from a single sample in a study of blood T cell repertoires in COVID-19. Profiled with immunoSEQ multiplex PCR; TCRdb holds only in-frame clones, not every one. The table includes roughly 65,000 clones, 85% to 90% detected once. The sequencing input was peripheral blood. Source of these receptors: a woman older than 75 with active or convalescent COVID-19.

This chain links TRBV3-1 (or the pseudogene TRBV3-2) with TRBJ2-4; 7 positions agree with TRBD2. V dropped 2 bases and J dropped 0; count of bases not matched to a gene: 13. The CDR3 length is 19 residues. CDR1 LGHDT and CDR2 YNNKEL come from the germline V gene (reference sequence). The CDR3 region has the DNA TGTGCCAGCAGCCAATCGGGGGGTGCCCGTCTGGCAGCCAAAAACATTCAGTACTTC. Amino acid sequence: CASSQSGGARLAAKNIQYF.

The sample holds a few counts of this clone. The V call is TRBV20-1, the J call TRBJ1-2, with D hard to call. The CDR3 extends over 9 amino acids. Germline assignment: CDR1 DFQATT and CDR2 SNEGSKA (reference sequence). Trimming shortened V by 3 bases and J by 8 bases, and 4 bases separated the two germline ends. The DNA of the CDR3 is TGCAGTGCTAGTCCGGGCTACACCTTC. Protein product: CSASPGYTF.